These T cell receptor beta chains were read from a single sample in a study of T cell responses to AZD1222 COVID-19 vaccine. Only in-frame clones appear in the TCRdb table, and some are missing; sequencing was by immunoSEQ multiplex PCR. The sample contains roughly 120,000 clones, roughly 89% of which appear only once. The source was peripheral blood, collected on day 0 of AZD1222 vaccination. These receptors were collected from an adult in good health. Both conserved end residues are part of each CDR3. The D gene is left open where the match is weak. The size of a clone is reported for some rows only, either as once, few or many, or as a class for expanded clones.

TGTGCCAGCAGTCCCTTGGGGGTTTACACAGATACGCAGTATTTT	CASSPLGVYTDTQYF	once	TRBJ2-3	.	TRBV27
TGTGCCACCAGTGACGCGCGGGGGTCCACAGATACGCAGTATTTT	CATSDARGSTDTQYF	.	TRBJ2-3	TRBD2	TRBV24-1
TGTGCCAGCAGCGTAGCATGGAATCGGGCGAATGAGCAGTTCTTC	CASSVAWNRANEQFF	.	TRBJ2-1	.	TRBV9
TGTGCCAGCAGCGCCGGGACTAGCATGGAGATTGGATATAACAATGAGCAGTTCTTC	CASSAGTSMEIGYNNEQFF	.	TRBJ2-1	TRBD2	TRBV7-3
TGTGCCAGCAGTTTATACCCAGGGCCCCAGCATTTT	CASSLYPGPQHF	.	TRBJ1-5	.	TRBV27
TGCGCCAGCAGCAAACGCAGGGACAATCAGGGCTACACCTTC	CASSKRRDNQGYTF	.	TRBJ1-2	.	TRBV5-1
TGTGCCAGCAGCGTAGGACAAAACAGGGGGCTAAAGGCTGAAGCTTTCTTT	CASSVGQNRGLKAEAFF	.	TRBJ1-1	TRBD1	TRBV9
TGTGCCAGTAGTGCTAGCGGGGGGCGTATTTACAATGAGCAGTTCTTC	CASSASGGRIYNEQFF	.	TRBJ2-1	TRBD2	TRBV19
TGTGCCAGCAGCGTAGCTCCAGATGGGTACGAGCAGTACTTC	CASSVAPDGYEQYF	.	TRBJ2-7	.	TRBV9
TGTGCCAGCAGTACCGGGCCACAAGAGACCCAGTACTTC	CASSTGPQETQYF	once	TRBJ2-5	.	TRBV12-3/TRBV12-4
TGTGCCTGGAGTCGACAGTCGAACTACGAGCAGTACTTC	CAWSRQSNYEQYF	.	TRBJ2-7	.	TRBV30
TGTGCCAGCTCCCCAGCGGAAGGCAAACGAGGTGGCTATGGCTACACCTTC	CASSPAEGKRGGYGYTF	.	TRBJ1-2	.	TRBV18
TGTGCCAGCAGTGCCCAGGGGGGTTCCGGGGAGCTGTTTTTT	CASSAQGGSGELFF	.	TRBJ2-2	.	TRBV2
TGTGCCAGCAGTGGAGCGGGCGGGAGTTCGAGCACAGATACGCAGTATTTT	CASSGAGGSSSTDTQYF	.	TRBJ2-3	TRBD2	TRBV2
TGTGCCAGCAGAAGGGGGCCTGGAAACACCATATATTTT	CASRRGPGNTIYF	.	TRBJ1-3	TRBD1	TRBV28
TGTGCCAGCAGCTTGCTGGGACTAGCGGAGCCCTGGGGCCAAGAGACCCAGTACTTC	CASSLLGLAEPWGQETQYF	.	TRBJ2-5	TRBD2	TRBV11-2
TGTGCCTGGAGAAAAGGGAGGAACACTGAAGCTTTCTTT	CAWRKGRNTEAFF	.	TRBJ1-1	.	TRBV30
TGTGCCAGCAGCTTAAGAGGGGCCGCCTCCTACAATGAGCAGTTCTTC	CASSLRGAASYNEQFF	.	TRBJ2-1	.	TRBV7-8
TGTGCCAGCAGTCAAGCCCCCGGACATCCGATCAGTCAGCCCCAGCATTTT	CASSQAPGHPISQPQHF	.	TRBJ1-5	.	TRBV5-6
TGTGCCAGCAGCTTAGCGCGAGGCCCTGAGCAGTTCTTC	CASSLARGPEQFF	once	TRBJ2-1	.	TRBV7-8
TGTGCCAGCAGTTACAGAGGGGGGTTCTACGAGCAGTACTTC	CASSYRGGFYEQYF	.	TRBJ2-7	.	TRBV6-5
TGTGCCAGCAGAAGATTGACACAGGGGTCCTACGAGCAGTACTTC	CASRRLTQGSYEQYF	.	TRBJ2-7	TRBD1	TRBV28
TGTGCCAGTAGGCGACTAGCGGGAGTAATCGATGAGCAGTTCTTC	CASRRLAGVIDEQFF	.	TRBJ2-1	TRBD2	TRBV19
TGTGCCAGCTCACCACCGGGACAGGGAAATGAAAAACTGTTTTTT	CASSPPGQGNEKLFF	.	TRBJ1-4	TRBD1	TRBV18
TGCGCCAGCAGCTCACAGACAAATAATGAAAAACTGTTTTTT	CASSSQTNNEKLFF	.	TRBJ1-4	.	TRBV5-1
TGTGCCAGCAGTGCCCGGGTCCCTGGAAACACCATATATTTT	CASSARVPGNTIYF	.	TRBJ1-3	.	TRBV2
TGTGCCAGCAGCGCCCGACAGGGGACTCTATATGGCTACACCTTC	CASSARQGTLYGYTF	.	TRBJ1-2	TRBD1	TRBV9
TGTGCCAGCAGCTCGAAAGGCACATCGGCCGGGGAGCTGTTTTTT	CASSSKGTSAGELFF	.	TRBJ2-2	.	TRBV5-4
TGTGCCAGCAGCTTGGCCAGAGGGATGGCCAAAAACATTCAGTACTTC	CASSLARGMAKNIQYF	.	TRBJ2-4	.	TRBV5-5
TGTGCCAGCAGCCGGGGACAGCAATTGAACACTGAAGCTTTCTTT	CASSRGQQLNTEAFF	.	TRBJ1-1	TRBD1	TRBV3-1/TRBV3-2
TGCGCCAGCGGTCTCACGGGACGCGATGGCTACACCTTC	CASGLTGRDGYTF	.	TRBJ1-2	.	TRBV5-1
TGTGCCAGCAATGGGGCCTGGGTAGGTGAAAAACTGTTTTTT	CASNGAWVGEKLFF	.	TRBJ1-4	.	TRBV28
TGTGCCAGCACCAGGGACGACTTCTACGAGCAGTACTTC	CASTRDDFYEQYF	.	TRBJ2-7	.	TRBV5-6
TGCGCCAGCAGCTTGGGGGCACAGTACAATGAGCAGTTCTTC	CASSLGAQYNEQFF	.	TRBJ2-1	.	TRBV5-1
TGTGCCTGGAGCGCCCGGGGAGCAGAGACCCAGTACTTC	CAWSARGAETQYF	.	TRBJ2-5	.	TRBV30
TGCGCCAGCAGTCAATCCGGGACAGGTTGCTACGAGCAGTACTTC	CASSQSGTGCYEQYF	.	TRBJ2-7	TRBD1	TRBV23-1
TGTGCCAGCAGCCCGACTAGCGGGAGCTACAATGAGCAGTTCTTC	CASSPTSGSYNEQFF	few	TRBJ2-1	TRBD2	TRBV2
TGCGCCAGCAGGGGTTCCTACGAGCAGTACTTC	CASRGSYEQYF	.	TRBJ2-7	.	TRBV10-2
TGTGCCAGCAGTTTACTGGGACAGGAGATTAACAATGAGCAGTTCTTC	CASSLLGQEINNEQFF	.	TRBJ2-1	TRBD1	TRBV28
TGTGCCTGGAGTTTATTAAGGGAGACCCAGTACTTC	CAWSLLRETQYF	.	TRBJ2-5	.	TRBV30
TGTGCCAGCAGCCCCTGGGCGGGATACTATGGCTACACCTTC	CASSPWAGYYGYTF	.	TRBJ1-2	.	TRBV5-8
TGTGCCAGCAGTCCCCTATTGTGGGATGGCACAGATACGCAGTATTTT	CASSPLLWDGTDTQYF	.	TRBJ2-3	.	TRBV28
TGTGCCAGCTCACCTCGGACAGGCGAAGCTTTCTTT	CASSPRTGEAFF	few	TRBJ1-1	TRBD1	TRBV18
TGTGCCAGCAGTCCAAACTACGAGCAGTACTTC	CASSPNYEQYF	.	TRBJ2-7	.	TRBV28
TGTGCCAGCCAACTACACAAGAACTATGGCTACACCTTC	CASQLHKNYGYTF	.	TRBJ1-2	.	TRBV2
TGTGCCAGTAATAGCGGGAGAGGCTACGAGCAGTACTTC	CASNSGRGYEQYF	.	TRBJ2-7	TRBD2	TRBV27
TGTGCCAGCAGCCTACAAGCTTCTCGTAAAGCTAACTATGGCTACACCTTC	CASSLQASRKANYGYTF	.	TRBJ1-2	.	TRBV7-2
TGTGCCAGCAGTTTTGCGGGCTCCTATAATTCACCCCTCCACTTT	CASSFAGSYNSPLHF	.	TRBJ1-6	.	TRBV28
TGCGCCAGCAGCTTAATGGGACAGGGGGCTTTCTATAATTCACCCCTCCACTTT	CASSLMGQGAFYNSPLHF	once	TRBJ1-6	TRBD1	TRBV5-1
TGTGCCAGCAGTTACGAGGGGGCTCGGACCGGGGAGCTGTTTTTT	CASSYEGARTGELFF	.	TRBJ2-2	TRBD1	TRBV6-5
TGTGCCAGCAGCCACGAGGACAACCGCTATGGCTACACCTTC	CASSHEDNRYGYTF	few	TRBJ1-2	.	TRBV3-1/TRBV3-2